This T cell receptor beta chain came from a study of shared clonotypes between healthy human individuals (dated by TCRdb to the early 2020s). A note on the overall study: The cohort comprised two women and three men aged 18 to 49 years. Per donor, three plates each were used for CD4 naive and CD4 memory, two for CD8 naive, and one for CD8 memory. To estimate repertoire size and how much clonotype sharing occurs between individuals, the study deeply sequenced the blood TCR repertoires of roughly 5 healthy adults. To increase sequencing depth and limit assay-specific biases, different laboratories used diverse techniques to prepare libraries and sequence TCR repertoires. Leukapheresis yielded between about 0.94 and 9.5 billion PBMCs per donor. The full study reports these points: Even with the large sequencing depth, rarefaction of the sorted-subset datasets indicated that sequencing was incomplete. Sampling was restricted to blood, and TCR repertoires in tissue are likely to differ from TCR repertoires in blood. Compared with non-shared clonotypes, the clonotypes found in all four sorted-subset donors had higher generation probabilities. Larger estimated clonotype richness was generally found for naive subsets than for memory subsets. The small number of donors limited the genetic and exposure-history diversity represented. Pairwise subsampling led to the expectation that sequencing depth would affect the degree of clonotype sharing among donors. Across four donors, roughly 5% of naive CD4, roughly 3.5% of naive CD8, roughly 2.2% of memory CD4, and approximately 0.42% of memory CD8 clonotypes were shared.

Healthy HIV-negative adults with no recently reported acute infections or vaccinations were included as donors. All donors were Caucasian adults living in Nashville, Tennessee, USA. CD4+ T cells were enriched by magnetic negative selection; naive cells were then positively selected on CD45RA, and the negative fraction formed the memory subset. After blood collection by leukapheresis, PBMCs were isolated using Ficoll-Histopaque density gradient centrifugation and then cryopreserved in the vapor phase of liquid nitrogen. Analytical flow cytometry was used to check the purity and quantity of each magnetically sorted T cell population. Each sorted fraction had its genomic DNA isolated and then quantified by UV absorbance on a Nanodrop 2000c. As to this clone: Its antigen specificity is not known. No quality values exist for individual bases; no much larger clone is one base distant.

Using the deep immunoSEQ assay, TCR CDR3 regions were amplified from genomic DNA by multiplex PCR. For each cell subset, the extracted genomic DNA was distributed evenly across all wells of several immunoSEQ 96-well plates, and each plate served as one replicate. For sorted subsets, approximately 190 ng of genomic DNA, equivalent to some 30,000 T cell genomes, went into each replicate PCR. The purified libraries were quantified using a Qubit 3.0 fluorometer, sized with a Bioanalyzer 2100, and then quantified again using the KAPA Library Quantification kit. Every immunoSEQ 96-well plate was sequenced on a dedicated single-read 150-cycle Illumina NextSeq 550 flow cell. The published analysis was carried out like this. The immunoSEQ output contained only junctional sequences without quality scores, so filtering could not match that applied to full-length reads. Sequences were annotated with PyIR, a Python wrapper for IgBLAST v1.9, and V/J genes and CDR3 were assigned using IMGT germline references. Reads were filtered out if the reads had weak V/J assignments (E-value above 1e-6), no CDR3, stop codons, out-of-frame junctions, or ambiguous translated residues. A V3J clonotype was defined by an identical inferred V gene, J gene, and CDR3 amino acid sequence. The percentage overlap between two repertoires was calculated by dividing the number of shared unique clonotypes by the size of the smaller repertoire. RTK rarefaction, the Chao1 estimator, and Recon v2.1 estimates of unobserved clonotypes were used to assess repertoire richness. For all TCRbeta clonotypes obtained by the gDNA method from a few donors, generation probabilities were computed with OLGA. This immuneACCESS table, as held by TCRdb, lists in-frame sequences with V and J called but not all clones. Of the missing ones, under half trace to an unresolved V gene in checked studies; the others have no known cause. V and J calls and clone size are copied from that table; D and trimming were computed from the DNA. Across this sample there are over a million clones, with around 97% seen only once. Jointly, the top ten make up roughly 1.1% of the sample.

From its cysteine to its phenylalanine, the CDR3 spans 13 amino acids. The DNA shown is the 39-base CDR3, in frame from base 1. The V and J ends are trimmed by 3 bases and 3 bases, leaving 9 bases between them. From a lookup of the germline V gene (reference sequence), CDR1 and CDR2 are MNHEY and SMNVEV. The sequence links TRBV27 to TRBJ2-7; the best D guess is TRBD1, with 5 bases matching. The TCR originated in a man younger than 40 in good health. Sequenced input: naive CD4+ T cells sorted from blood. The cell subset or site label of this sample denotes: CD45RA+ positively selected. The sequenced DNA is TGTGCCAGCAGTTTTCGACAGTACTACGAGCAGTACTTC. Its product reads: CASSFRQYYEQYF.